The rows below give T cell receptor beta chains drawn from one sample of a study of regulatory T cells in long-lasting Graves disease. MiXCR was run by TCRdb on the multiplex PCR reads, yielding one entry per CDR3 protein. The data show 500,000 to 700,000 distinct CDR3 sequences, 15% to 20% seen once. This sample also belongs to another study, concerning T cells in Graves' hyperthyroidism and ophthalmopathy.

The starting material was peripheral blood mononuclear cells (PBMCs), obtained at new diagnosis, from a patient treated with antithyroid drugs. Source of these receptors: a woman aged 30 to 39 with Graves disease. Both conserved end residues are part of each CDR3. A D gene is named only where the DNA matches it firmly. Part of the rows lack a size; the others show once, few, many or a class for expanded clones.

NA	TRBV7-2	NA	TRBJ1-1	TGTGCCAGCAGCCAAGTGAGTGGGGTATCCACTGAAGCTTTCTTT	CASSQVSGVSTEAFF
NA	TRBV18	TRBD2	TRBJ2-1	TGTGCCAGCTCACTAGCGGGATCAACCTACAATGAGCAGTTCTTC	CASSLAGSTYNEQFF
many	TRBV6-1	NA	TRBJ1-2	TGTGCCAGCAGTGAGCAACTAGCCAATGGCTACACCTTC	CASSEQLANGYTF
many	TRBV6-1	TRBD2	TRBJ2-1	TGTGCCAGCAGTGAAATGGGGCTAGCGGGCAATGAGCAGTTCTTC	CASSEMGLAGNEQFF
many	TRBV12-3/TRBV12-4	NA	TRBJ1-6	TGTGCCAGCAGTTCTGCAGGGGTTAATTCACCCCTCCACTTT	CASSSAGVNSPLHF
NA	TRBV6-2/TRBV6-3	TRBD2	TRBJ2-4	TGTGCCAGCAGCCCCAGGACTAGCGTGGCCAAAAACATTCAGTACTTC	CASSPRTSVAKNIQYF
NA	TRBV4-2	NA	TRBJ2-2	TGTGCCAGCAGCCAAGATTGGGGCAGCCGCACCGGGGAGCTGTTTTTT	CASSQDWGSRTGELFF
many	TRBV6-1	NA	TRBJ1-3	TGTGCCAGCAGTGGGACAGTCTCTGGAAACACCATATATTTT	CASSGTVSGNTIYF
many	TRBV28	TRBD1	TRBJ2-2	TGTGCCAGCAGTTCGGCAGGGGGCATTTTGGCCGGGGAGCTGTTTTTT	CASSSAGGILAGELFF
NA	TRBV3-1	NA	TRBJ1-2	TGTGCCAGCAGCCGAAATGGCCTGGGGCTTGGCTACACCTTC	CASSRNGLGLGYTF
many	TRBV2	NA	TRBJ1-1	TGTGCCAGCAGTGAAGCGATGGCAGGGTGGACCACTGAAGCTTTCTTT	CASSEAMAGWTTEAFF
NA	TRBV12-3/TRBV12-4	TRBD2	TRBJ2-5	TGTGCCAGCAGACCCCGAATAGCGGGATGGGGGGCCAGAGAGACCCAGTACTTC	CASRPRIAGWGARETQYF
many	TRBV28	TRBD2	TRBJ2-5	TGTGCCAGCAGTTCCCAGGGGAGCGGGAGAAGGGAGACCCAGTACTTC	CASSSQGSGRRETQYF
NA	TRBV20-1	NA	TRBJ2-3	TGCAGTGCTAGCGGAACTAGCACAGATACGCAGTATTTT	CSASGTSTDTQYF
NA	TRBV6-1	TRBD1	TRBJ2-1	TGTGCCAGCATGAAGAGGGGGCAATATAATAGTCCCTACAATGAGCAGTTCTTC	CASMKRGQYNSPYNEQFF
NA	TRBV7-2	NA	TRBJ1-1	TGTGCCAGCGGGGGGTCTTTTAGTAGTAAGAACACTGAAGCTTTCTTT	CASGGSFSSKNTEAFF
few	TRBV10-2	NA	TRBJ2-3	TGCGCCAGCGGGCGAAATAGTCTGTATTTT	CASGRNSLYF
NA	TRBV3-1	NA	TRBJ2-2	TGTGCCAGCAGCTATAGCGGAGCCCTCACCGGGGAGCTGTTTTTT	CASSYSGALTGELFF
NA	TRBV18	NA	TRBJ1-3	TGTGCCAGCTCACCACCGCCAGAACTCTCTGGAAACACCATATATTTT	CASSPPPELSGNTIYF
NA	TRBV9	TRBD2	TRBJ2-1	TGTGCCAGCAGCTCAGCGGGAGAGACCTACAATGAGCAGTTCTTC	CASSSAGETYNEQFF
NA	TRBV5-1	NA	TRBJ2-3	TGCGCCAGCAGCCAAAGGGTTAGCACAGATACGCAGTATTTT	CASSQRVSTDTQYF
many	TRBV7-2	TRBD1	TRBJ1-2	TGTGCCAGCAGCCCGAGGACAGGGCGAGTAGATGGCTACACCTTC	CASSPRTGRVDGYTF
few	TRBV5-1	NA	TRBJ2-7	TGCGCCAGCAGCGCACCTGTGACCTACGAGCAGTACTTC	CASSAPVTYEQYF
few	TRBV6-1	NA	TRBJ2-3	TGTGCCAGCAACGACTGGCAGGTAGGATGGGGGACCAGCACAGATACGCAGTATTTT	CASNDWQVGWGTSTDTQYF
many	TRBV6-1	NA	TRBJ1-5	TGTGCCAGCGGTCGTACAGGGTACAATCAGCCCCAGCATTTT	CASGRTGYNQPQHF
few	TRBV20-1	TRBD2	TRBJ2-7	TGCAGTGCTAGAGTTGAACTAGCGGGAGGGCCAGGATACGAGCAGTACTTC	CSARVELAGGPGYEQYF
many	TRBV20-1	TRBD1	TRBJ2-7	TGCAGTGCTCCATACAGGGGAAGCGAGCAGTACTTC	CSAPYRGSEQYF
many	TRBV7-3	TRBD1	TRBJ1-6	TGTGCCAGCAGCTTAGACTCAGGGGGTAATTCACCCCTCCACTTT	CASSLDSGGNSPLHF
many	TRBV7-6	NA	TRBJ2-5	TGTGCCAGCAGCCCCGAGGGCGGGTCGGGGGAGACCCAGTACTTC	CASSPEGGSGETQYF
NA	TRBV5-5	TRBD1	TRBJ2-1	TGTGCCAGCAGCCCGACGACAGGGGGCAATTTGGAAGTGCAGTTCTTC	CASSPTTGGNLEVQFF
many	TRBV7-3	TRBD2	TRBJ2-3	TGTGCCAGCAGCTCCACGGGCGGGAGGGCCTTAGATACGCAGTATTTT	CASSSTGGRALDTQYF
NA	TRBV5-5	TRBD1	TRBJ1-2	TGTGCCAGCAGTCAACAGGGGATATATGGCTACACCTTC	CASSQQGIYGYTF
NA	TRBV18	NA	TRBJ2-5	TGTGCCAGCCCACGACAGGGAGGGGAGACCCAGTACTTC	CASPRQGGETQYF
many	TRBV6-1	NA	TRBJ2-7	TGTGCCAGCAGCCTCTCAACCGGGACAGCGGGCTACGAGCAGTACTTC	CASSLSTGTAGYEQYF
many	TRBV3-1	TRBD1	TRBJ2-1	TGTGCCAGCAGCCAATTCAGGGGGAGTTCCCTTCATGAGCAGTTCTTC	CASSQFRGSSLHEQFF
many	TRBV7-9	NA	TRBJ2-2	TGTGCCAGCAGTTCGGCAGGGACCGGGGAGCTGTTTTTT	CASSSAGTGELFF
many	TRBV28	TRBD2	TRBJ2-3	TGTGCCAGCAGTCCGTCTCTGGGGGGGTCAGATACGCAGTATTTT	CASSPSLGGSDTQYF
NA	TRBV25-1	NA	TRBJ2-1	TGTGCCAGCAGTGAAACGGCGGGGGCGTACAATGAGCAGTTCTTC	CASSETAGAYNEQFF
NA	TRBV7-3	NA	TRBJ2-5	TGTGCCAGCAGCTCACGACGCTCCGGGAAACCGCACAGTACCCAGTACTTC	CASSSRRSGKPHSTQYF
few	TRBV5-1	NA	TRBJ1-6	TGCGCCAGCAGCCCGGGGGACCAGACGGTTTATAATTCACCCCTCCACTTT	CASSPGDQTVYNSPLHF
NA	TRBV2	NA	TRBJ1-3	TGTGCCAGCAGTACCCAGCGCTCTGGAAACACCATATATTTT	CASSTQRSGNTIYF
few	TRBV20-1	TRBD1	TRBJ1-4	TGCAGTGCTAGACCCACCGGGACAGTTGTCCGGGAACTGTTTTTT	CSARPTGTVVRELFF
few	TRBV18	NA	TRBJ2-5	TGTGCCAGCTCACAACAGAGTCATTGGGAGACCCAGTACTTC	CASSQQSHWETQYF
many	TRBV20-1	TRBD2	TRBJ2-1	TGCAGTGCTCCCGGGACTAGCGGCAATGAGCAGTTCTTC	CSAPGTSGNEQFF
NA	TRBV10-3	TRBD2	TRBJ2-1	TGTGCCATCCGCGGCCTAGCGGGGGATGAGCAGTTCTTC	CAIRGLAGDEQFF